Below, 14 T cell receptor beta chains from the same sample are listed, as sequenced in a study of blood T cell repertoires in COVID-19. Here immunoSEQ multiplex PCR was the method, and the copy in TCRdb shows in-frame clones only, minus some. Here the sample spans 200,000 or so clones, about 80% being singletons. The sample was PBMCs or T cells enriched from blood (not recorded which). The receptor set was obtained from a man between 35 and 55 years old who had recovered from COVID-19.

V and J are TRBV29-1 and TRBJ1-3; D possibly corresponds to TRBD1 (5 bases). The CDR3 runs to 14 residues. Trimming left V 3 bases short and J 0 bases short, with 9 bases between. CDR1 and CDR2 (germline): SQVTM, ANQGSEA. CDR3 residues: CSVDQGSSGNTIYF. CDR3 DNA: TGCAGCGTTGATCAGGGAAGCTCTGGAAACACCATATATTTT.

The rearrangement joins TRBV19 to TRBJ1-2, with TRBD1 identical over 7 bases. Germline assignment: CDR1 LNHDA and CDR2 SQIVND (reference sequence). Losses at the gene ends were 3 bases for V and 6 bases for J; bases not matched to a gene: 10. CDR3 size: 15 residues. CDR3 sequence (DNA): TGTGCCAGTAGTATTGACAGGGAAAGTGAAGATGGCTACACCTTC. Translating gives CASSIDRESEDGYTF.

The chain recombines TRBV9 with TRBJ1-3; tentative D call: TRBD1 (6 bases). With 4 bases removed from V and 2 bases from J, the gap between germline ends came to 13 bases. Germline CDR1 and CDR2: SGDLS and YYNGEE. The CDR3 loop spans 15 amino acids. The CDR3 nucleotides read TGTGCCAGCAGCACTCAGGGGAAAACTGGAAACACCATATATTTT. It specifies CASSTQGKTGNTIYF.

V gene TRBV5-8 combines with J gene TRBJ1-4, with TRBD1 identical over 9 bases. Per the germline V gene, CDR1 is SGHTS and CDR2 is YDEGEE. The CDR3 is 16 residues long. V lost 3 bases, J lost 7 bases, and 10 bases stayed unmatched. The CDR3: CASSSYYRGRGEKLFF. For the CDR3, the DNA is TGTGCCAGCAGCTCCTACTACAGGGGGCGCGGTGAAAAACTGTTTTTT.

The chain combines TRBV19 with TRBJ2-4, with D unclear. The CDR3 covers 18 residues. Germline assignment: CDR1 LNHDA and CDR2 SQIVND (reference sequence). V was clipped by 1 base and J by 0 bases, with 16 bases between them. The CDR3 DNA sequence: TGTGCCAGTAGTATAGTTGGGCGCCCGGAACTAGCCAAAAACATTCAGTACTTC. Translating gives CASSIVGRPELAKNIQYF.

The chain combines TRBV19 with TRBJ1-1; TRBD1 agrees at 11 bases. The CDR3 covers 16 residues. J gave up 4 bases and V 5 bases, and 9 bases lay outside the gene matches. Germline CDR1 reads LNHDA; CDR2 reads SQIVND (reference sequence). CDR3 in DNA: TGTGCCAGTAGTGCAAGAACCGGGACAGGGGGCACTGAAGCTTTCTTT. Translating it yields CASSARTGTGGTEAFF.

J is TRBJ2-3 and V is TRBV6-6; D perhaps matches TRBD1 (6 bases). This CDR3 is 16 amino acids long. The ends were cut back, 5 bases at V and 4 bases at J, with 19 bases in the middle. CDR1 and CDR2 (germline): MNHNY, SVGAGI (reference sequence). CDR3 amino acids: CASSNEQGLGPDTQYF. The CDR3 DNA is TGTGCCAGCAGTAACGAACAGGGCTTGGGCCCAGATACGCAGTATTTT.

V is TRBV28 and J is TRBJ1-3, with 7 bases fitting TRBD1. V lost 3 bases to trimming and J lost 4 bases; unmatched junction nucleotides: 6. This CDR3 has 15 residues. Germline V gene sequence: CDR1 MDHEN, CDR2 SYDVKM. In nucleotides, the CDR3 is TGTGCCAGCAGTTTGGAGGGGGCGAGGGGAAACACCATATATTTT. Protein: CASSLEGARGNTIYF. Drawing the rest from reference TRBV28 and TRBJ1-3, the complete variable domain is DVKVTQSSRYLVKRTGEKVFLECVQDMDHENMFWYRQDPGLGLRLIYFSYDVKMKEKGDIPEGYSVSREKKERFSLILESASTNQTSMYLCASSLEGARGNTIYFGEGSWLTVV.

The chain has TRBV21-1 and TRBJ2-6; TRBD2 reflects the table's D call only, with no check against the DNA. TRBV21-1 constitutes a pseudogene. The CDR3 covers 19 residues. The CDR3 DNA follows: TGTGCCAGCAGCCACCCTTCGGGGGGAGAGTTATCTGGGGCCAACGTCCTGACTTTC. It specifies CASSHPSGGELSGANVLTF.

The V and J genes are TRBV5-1 and TRBJ2-7, with 10 positions matching TRBD1. Germline CDR1 SGHRS, CDR2 YFSETQ. CDR3 length: 13 residues. After removal of 3 bases from V and 9 bases from J, the junction contained 6 bases not matched to a gene. The DNA of the CDR3 is TGCGCCAGCAGCTGGGACAGGGGCCAGGGGCAGTACTTC. Translation gives CASSWDRGQGQYF.

Points on this clone: The same CDR3 can be traced to other DNA sequences in this sample. J is TRBJ1-1 and V is TRBV10-3; unclear D gene. V was cut by 6 bases and J by 2 bases, with 10 bases left in between. This CDR3 comprises 13 residues. Germline assignment: CDR1 ENHRY and CDR2 SYGVKD. CDR3 sequence (DNA): TGTGCCATCAGCCCTGGAGGCAACACTGAAGCTTTCTTT. Protein: CAISPGGNTEAFF.

The gene calls are TRBV2 and TRBJ1-2; the D gene is possibly TRBD1 (5 bases). Trimming pared 7 bases from V and 4 bases from J, leaving 10 bases between. The CDR3 runs to 12 residues. Germline CDR1 and CDR2: SNHLY and FYNNEI. This CDR3 reads CASTQGPYGYTF. CDR3 nucleotide sequence: TGTGCCAGCACCCAGGGCCCCTATGGCTACACCTTC.

The CDR3 here is CASSSPGQGSRNYGYTF. The CDR3 nucleotides are TGTGCCAGCAGTAGTCCGGGACAGGGGAGTAGGAACTATGGCTACACCTTC. This chain connects TRBV28 to TRBJ1-2, with 10 bases aligning to TRBD1. This CDR3 region has 17 residues. In germline, CDR1 is MDHEN, CDR2 SYDVKM. J gave up 2 bases and V 5 bases, and 11 bases lay outside the gene matches.

This chain joins TRBV11-3 and TRBJ2-2; TRBD2 matches at 8 bases. J gave up 7 bases and V 5 bases, and 12 bases lay outside the gene matches. This CDR3 contains 16 residues. Germline CDR1 reads SGHNT; CDR2 reads YENEEA. This chain's CDR3 is CASSPLAGPLSGELFF. The CDR3 bases are TGTGCCAGCAGCCCCTTAGCGGGACCTCTCAGCGGGGAGCTGTTTTTT.